This T cell receptor (beta chain) was captured by sequencing in a study of blood T cell repertoires in COVID-19. Study details: The analysed material was cDNA or gDNA that came from T cells, B-cell-depleted T cells, or PBMCs.

The J segment lost 1 base and the V segment lost 4 bases, leaving 10 bases of the junction unmatched. This CDR3 spans 16 amino acids. CDR1 and CDR2 (germline): SGHRS, YFSETQ. Assay: immunoSEQ multiplex PCR; the TCRdb copy retains only in-frame clones and omits some. Here the sample spans around 140,000 clones, under 90% being singletons. The TCR sequence derives from a human donor in a cohort sampled during active COVID-19. Sequencing used peripheral blood. The chain links TRBV5-1 to TRBJ1-1, with 7 bases identical to TRBD1. The CDR3 loop is CASSPPSGGQNTEAFF. The CDR3 coding sequence is TGCGCCAGCAGCCCCCCGTCAGGGGGTCAGAACACTGAAGCTTTCTTT.